These 13 T cell receptor beta chains originate from one sample sequenced in a study of blood T cell repertoires in COVID-19. Method: immunoSEQ multiplex PCR; TCRdb's copy keeps in-frame clones and lacks some. The data show 98,000 or so clones, 85% to 90% seen once. Sequencing was performed on peripheral blood. These receptors were collected from a human donor in a cohort sampled during active COVID-19.

The chain carries TRBV11-2 and TRBJ2-2; 7 nucleotides line up with TRBD1. CDR1 and CDR2 from the germline V gene are SGHAT and FQNNGV. This CDR3 is 15 amino acids long. Trimming removed 4 bases from V and 7 bases from J; junction bases left unmatched: 9. Here the CDR3 DNA reads TGTGCCAGCAGCTCGGGACAGTTTGACAGCGGGGAGCTGTTTTTT. It encodes CASSSGQFDSGELFF.

The CDR3 nucleotides are TGTGCCAGCATCAAGGCAGGCCCCATGAACACTGAAGCTTTCTTT. Residues: CASIKAGPMNTEAFF. The chain has TRBV27 and TRBJ1-1; D remains ambiguous. The V end lost 7 bases, the J end lost 0 bases, and 15 bases lay between the germline ends. The CDR3 extends over 15 amino acids. The V gene's germline CDR1 is MNHEY and CDR2 SMNVEV (reference sequence).

The DNA of the CDR3 is TGTGCCAGCAGCTTTAGCGGGAGGGCCACAGATACGCAGTATTTT. Translation: CASSFSGRATDTQYF. The V call is TRBV7-7, the J call TRBJ2-3, with 11 bases identical to TRBD2. The CDR3 covers 15 residues. V dropped 3 bases and J dropped 2; count of bases not matched to a gene: 1. Germline values: CDR1 SSHAT, CDR2 FNYEAQ (reference sequence).

This clone was detected only once. The V gene is TRBV7-8, the J gene TRBJ2-5, with D unresolved. Between the trimmed V and J ends, which lost 3 bases and 3 bases, there was a span of 8 bases. Germline V CDR1 and CDR2: SGHVS, FQNEAQ. This CDR3 comprises 13 residues. In DNA, the CDR3 is TGTGCCAGCAGCTTTGGCTTAAAAGAGACCCAGTACTTC. Protein: CASSFGLKETQYF. Full variable domain (outside the CDR3, taken from reference TRBV7-8 and TRBJ2-5): GAGVSQSPRYKVAKRGQDVALRCDPISGHVSLFWYQQALGQGPEFLTYFQNEAQLDKSGLPSDRFFAERPEGSVSTLKIQRTQQEDSAVYLCASSFGLKETQYFGPGTRLLVL.

The CDR3 bases are TGTGCCAGCAGCCCGAGGATGGGACAGGGACCTAAGAACACCGGGGAGCTGTTTTTT. Its translation: CASSPRMGQGPKNTGELFF. This sequence joins TRBV7-8 and TRBJ2-2; 9 bases are a match to TRBD1. The CDR3 is 19 residues long. The germline V gene encodes CDR1 SGHVS and CDR2 FQNEAQ. Losses at the gene ends were 5 bases for V and 1 base for J; bases not matched to a gene: 14.

The rearrangement links TRBV5-1 to TRBJ2-5; possible D gene TRBD2, 5 bases. V was clipped by 0 bases and J by 5 bases, with 11 bases between them. Germline assignment: CDR1 SGHRS and CDR2 YFSETQ. There are 14 residues in the CDR3. The CDR3 DNA follows: TGCGCCAGCAGCTTGGGTGCGGGCCGGGAGACCCAGTACTTC. Its translation: CASSLGAGRETQYF.

The chain uses TRBV28 and TRBJ1-2; 9 positions match TRBD1. Germline lookup yields CDR1 MDHEN and CDR2 SYDVKM. CDR3 length: 14 amino acids. Trimming removed 6 bases from V and 6 bases from J; junction bases left unmatched: 8. The CDR3 bases are TGTGCCAGCAGACCACAGGGGGCAGTACATGGCTACACCTTC. Translated, it gives CASRPQGAVHGYTF.

The rearrangement uses TRBV11-2 and TRBJ2-3, with 10 bases that match TRBD2. CDR1 is SGHAT and CDR2 is FQNNGV in the germline V gene. The ends lost 6 bases at V and 2 bases at J; junction bases unmatched: 5. The CDR3 has 15 amino acids. The CDR3 DNA is TGTGCCAGCAGAAAAGCGGGAGGGATCACAGATACGCAGTATTTT. Translating gives CASRKAGGITDTQYF.

This CDR3 reads CASSQGLQSSYEQYF. CDR3 sequence (DNA): TGTGCCAGCAGCCAAGGACTGCAGAGCTCCTACGAGCAGTACTTC. This chain joins TRBV4-2 and TRBJ2-7; D gene uncertain. Between the trimmed V and J ends, which lost 1 base and 0 bases, there was a span of 10 bases. CDR3 size: 15 residues. Germline CDR1 reads LGHNA; CDR2 reads YNFKEQ.

The V gene is TRBV12-3 or TRBV12-4, the J gene TRBJ1-2; unclear D gene. Deletions cut 5 bases from V and 4 bases from J, with 11 bases between. The CDR3 runs to 13 residues. The CDR3, as DNA: TGTGCCAGCAGTATGGGCCCCGCCTATGGCTACACCTTC. It yields the protein CASSMGPAYGYTF.

The chain recombines TRBV5-1 with TRBJ2-7; D may be TRBD2 (5 bases). Trimming took 0 bases from V and 5 from J, leaving 21 bases between them. Germline lookup yields CDR1 SGHRS and CDR2 YFSETQ. The CDR3 length is 17 residues. The DNA for the CDR3 is TGCGCCAGCAGCTTGGCCGCGATGACTACCGACCCGCACGAGCAGTACTTC. Amino acids: CASSLAAMTTDPHEQYF. Based on the CDR3 plus reference TRBV5-1 and TRBJ2-7, the full variable domain is KAGVTQTPRYLIKTRGQQVTLSCSPISGHRSVSWYQQTPGQGLQFLFEYFSETQRNKGNFPGRFSGRQFSNSRSEMNVSTLELGDSALYLCASSLAAMTTDPHEQYFGPGTRLTVT.

In DNA, the CDR3 is TGTGCCACTTGGACTAGCGGCCGAATGTACAATGAGCAGTTCTTC. It codes for CATWTSGRMYNEQFF. This rearrangement joins TRBV28 to TRBJ2-1; 10 nucleotides agree with TRBD2. The germline gives CDR1 MDHEN, CDR2 SYDVKM. This CDR3 region has 15 residues. J lost 4 bases, V lost 10 bases, and 10 bases had no gene match.

This chain uses TRBV13 with TRBJ2-7, with TRBD1 matching 9 bases. The germline V gene has CDR1 PRHDT and CDR2 FYEKMQ (reference sequence). This CDR3 has 16 residues. Trimming removed 1 base from V and 0 bases from J; junction bases left unmatched: 4. The CDR3 nucleotides read TGTGCCAGCAGCTTAGCGTGGGGACAGGGCTCCTACGAGCAGTACTTC. Protein product: CASSLAWGQGSYEQYF.